This T cell receptor beta chain originates from a study of CD4 T cells in relation to SARS-CoV-2 and coronaviruses. At the level of the study: Shared crossreactive spike epitopes were mapped to their HLA restriction. The study, taken as a whole, reports: Samples before the pandemic and after infection were not matched within any donor. According to naive versus memory sequencing, detected responses are memory recall, not newly primed.

CD4+ T cells from unexposed donors were obtained before the COVID-19 pandemic (2011-2018). Concerning this clone: Its matching antigen is unknown.

The CDR3 length is 11 residues. Trimming pared 0 bases from V and 5 bases from J, leaving 1 base between. The V gene's germline CDR1 is SGDLS and CDR2 YYNGEE. Uncultured naive and memory CD4+ T cells supplied DNA for deep TCR-beta sequencing. Profiled with immunoSEQ multiplex PCR; TCRdb holds only in-frame clones, not every one. Of 68,000 or so clones in the sample, approximately 93% are singletons; the top ten hold 0.23%. This chain joins TRBV9 and TRBJ2-3; D uncertain. The sequence came from a human donor in good health. The specimen was naive CD4+ T cells from PBMCs. Subset: naive CD4+ T cells isolated by negative enrichment. CDR3 in amino acids: CASSVGDTQYF. CDR3 sequence (DNA): TGTGCCAGCAGCGTAGGAGATACGCAGTATTTT.